The T cell receptor (beta chain) described here comes from a study of cytomegalovirus exposure and HLA in healthy donors. This clone was recorded a few times. 60 Vbeta and 13 Jbeta primers were used in PCR. Sequencing used immunoSEQ multiplex PCR; TCRdb keeps in-frame clones, though not all of them. The table records roughly 98,000 clones, 70% to 80% of them present only once. CDR1 and CDR2 (germline): SNHLY, FYNNEI. The CDR3 totals 11 residues. The ends were cut back, 9 bases at V and 4 bases at J, with 10 bases in the middle. The TCR was taken from a man aged 40-49 years in good health and CMV-seronegative. Sequencing input: PBMCs. The chain employs TRBV2 and TRBJ2-7; the D gene is possibly TRBD1 (5 bases). The CDR3, as DNA: TGTGCCAGTGACAAGGGGTACGAGCAGTACTTC. Translating it yields CASDKGYEQYF.